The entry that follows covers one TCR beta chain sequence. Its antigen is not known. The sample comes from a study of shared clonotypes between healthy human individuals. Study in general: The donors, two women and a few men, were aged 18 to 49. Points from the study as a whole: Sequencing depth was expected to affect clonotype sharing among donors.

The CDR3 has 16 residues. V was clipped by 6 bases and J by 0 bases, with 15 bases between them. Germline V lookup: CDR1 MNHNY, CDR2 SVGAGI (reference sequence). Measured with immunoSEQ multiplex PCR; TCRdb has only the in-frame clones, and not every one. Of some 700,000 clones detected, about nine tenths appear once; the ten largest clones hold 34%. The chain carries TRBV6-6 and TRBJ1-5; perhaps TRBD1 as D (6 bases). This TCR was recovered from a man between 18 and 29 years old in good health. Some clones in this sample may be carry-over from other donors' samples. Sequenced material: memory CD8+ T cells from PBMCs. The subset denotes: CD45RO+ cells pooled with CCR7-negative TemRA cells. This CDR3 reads CASRLEDRYSNQPQHF. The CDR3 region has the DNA TGTGCCAGCAGACTCGAGGACAGATATAGCAATCAGCCCCAGCATTTT.